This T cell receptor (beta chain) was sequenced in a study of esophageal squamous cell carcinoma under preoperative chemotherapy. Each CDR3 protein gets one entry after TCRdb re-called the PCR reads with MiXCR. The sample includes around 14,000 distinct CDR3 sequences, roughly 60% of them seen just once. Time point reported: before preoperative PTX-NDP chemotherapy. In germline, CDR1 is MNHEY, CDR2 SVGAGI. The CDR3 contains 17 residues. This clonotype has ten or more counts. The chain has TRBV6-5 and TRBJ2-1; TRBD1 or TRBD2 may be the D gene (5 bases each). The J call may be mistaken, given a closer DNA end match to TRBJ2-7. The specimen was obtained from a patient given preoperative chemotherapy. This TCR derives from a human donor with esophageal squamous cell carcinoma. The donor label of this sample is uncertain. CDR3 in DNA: TGTGCCAGCAGTTACTCAGCCGGGACCGCCGTTCTTAGCGAGCAGTACTTC. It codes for CASSYSAGTAVLSEQYF.